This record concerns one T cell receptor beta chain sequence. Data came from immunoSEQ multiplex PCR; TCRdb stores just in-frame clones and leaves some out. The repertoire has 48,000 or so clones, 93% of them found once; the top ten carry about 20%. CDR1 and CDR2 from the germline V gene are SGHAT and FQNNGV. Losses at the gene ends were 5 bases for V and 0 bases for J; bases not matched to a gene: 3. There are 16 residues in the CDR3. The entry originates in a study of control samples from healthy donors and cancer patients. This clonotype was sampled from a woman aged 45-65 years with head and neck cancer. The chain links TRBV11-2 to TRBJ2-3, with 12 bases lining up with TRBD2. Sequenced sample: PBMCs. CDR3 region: CASSIGLAGSTDTQYF. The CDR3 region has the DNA TGTGCCAGCAGCATTGGACTAGCGGGGAGCACAGATACGCAGTATTTT.